This T cell receptor (beta chain) originates from a study of cytomegalovirus exposure and HLA in healthy donors. Findings of the study overall: Researchers catalogued about 150 TCR beta chains as cytomegalovirus-associated.

PCR was performed using 60 Vbeta and 13 Jbeta primers. Data came from immunoSEQ multiplex PCR; TCRdb stores just in-frame clones and leaves some out. The sample has some 160,000 clones, roughly 85% seen once. Germline CDR1 and CDR2: SNHLY and FYNNEI. The CDR3 is 12 amino acids. V shed 4 bases and J shed 9 bases, with 10 bases lying between them. As to this clone: Its antigen is currently unknown.

The sequencing sample was made of PBMCs. This chain uses TRBV2 with TRBJ1-5; D uncertain. The TCR sequence derives from a woman aged 25 to 39 in good health and CMV-seronegative. CDR3 region: CASSALGGPQHF. CDR3 sequence (DNA): TGTGCCAGCAGTGCCCTTGGAGGGCCCCAGCATTTT.